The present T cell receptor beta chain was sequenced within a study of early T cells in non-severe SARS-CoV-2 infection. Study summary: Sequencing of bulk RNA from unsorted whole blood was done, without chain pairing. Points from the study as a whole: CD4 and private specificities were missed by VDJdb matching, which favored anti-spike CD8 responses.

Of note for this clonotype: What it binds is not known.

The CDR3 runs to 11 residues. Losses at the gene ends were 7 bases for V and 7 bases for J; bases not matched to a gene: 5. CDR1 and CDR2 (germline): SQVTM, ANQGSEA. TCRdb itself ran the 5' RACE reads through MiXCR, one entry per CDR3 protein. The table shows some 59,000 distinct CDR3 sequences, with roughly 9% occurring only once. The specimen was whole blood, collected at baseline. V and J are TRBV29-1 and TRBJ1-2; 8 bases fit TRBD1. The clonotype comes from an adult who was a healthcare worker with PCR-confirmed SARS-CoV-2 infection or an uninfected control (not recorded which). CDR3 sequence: CSGTQGAGYTF. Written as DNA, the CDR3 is TGCAGCGGGACCCAGGGGGCTGGCTACACCTTC.